Described below is a single T cell receptor beta chain sequence and its context. These data are taken from a study of T cell changes during pregnancy in multiple sclerosis. Sequenced by immunoSEQ multiplex PCR; TCRdb stores in-frame clones only, minus some. The data show about 36,000 clones, 75% to 95% seen once. The CDR3 spans 19 residues. The V gene end was trimmed by 4 bases and the J gene end by 7 bases; junction bases not matched to a gene: 18. The germline CDR1 and CDR2 sequences are SGHDT and YYEEEE. This specimen consisted of CD4+ T cells from peripheral blood mononuclear cells, obtained in the second trimester of pregnancy. The receptor comes from a female donor in good health, enrolled as a control in a pregnancy study. This rearrangement joins TRBV5-6 to TRBJ2-3; the match to TRBD2 covers 13 bases. This CDR3 is CASSNTRLAGGGVGNTQYF. As DNA, the CDR3 is TGTGCCAGCAGCAACACTCGACTAGCGGGGGGCGGAGTTGGAAATACGCAGTATTTT.